The present entry profiles one T cell receptor (beta chain) with its context. Other nucleotide sequences from this sample produce the same CDR3. This sample is drawn from a study of shared T cell receptors in the human thymus. The method was immunoSEQ multiplex PCR; TCRdb's version includes in-frame clones alone and lacks a portion of them. The sample holds roughly 700,000 clones, approximately 90% seen once. In germline, CDR1 is SGDLS, CDR2 YYNGEE. The ends were cut back, 4 bases at V and 5 bases at J, with 9 bases in the middle. The CDR3 extends over 12 amino acids. The data were also submitted as part of a second study, on human thymus T cells. That source notes: Thymic samples were excised during corrective heart operations.

Sample: thymocytes. The TCR originated in a boy under two years old with a congenital heart defect. V is TRBV9 and J is TRBJ2-5, with unresolved D. The CDR3 spells CASSPPSETQYF. In nucleotides, the CDR3 is TGTGCCAGCAGCCCCCCGTCTGAGACCCAGTACTTC.